Below, 32 T cell receptor beta chains from the same sample are listed, as sequenced in a study of T cell responses to AZD1222 COVID-19 vaccine. Produced via immunoSEQ multiplex PCR; TCRdb's table is partial and in-frame only. Found here are some 40,000 clones, about nine tenths of them singletons; the top ten hold 26%. Source: peripheral blood, taken 28 days after the second dose of the MenACWY control vaccine. These receptors were obtained from an adult who received the MenACWY meningococcal vaccine as a control.

CDR3 protein: CASRGTSGITDTQYF. The CDR3 region has the DNA TGTGCCAGCAGAGGGACTAGCGGAATCACAGATACGCAGTATTTT. The chain recombines TRBV2 with TRBJ2-3, with TRBD2 identical over 11 bases. The CDR3 runs 15 residues. Germline lookup yields CDR1 SNHLY and CDR2 FYNNEI. J was trimmed by 2 bases and V by 6 bases; bases with no gene match: 4.

The chain combines TRBV10-2 with TRBJ2-2; no clear D gene. The CDR3 consists of 13 residues. Trimming left V 6 bases short and J 7 bases short, with 12 bases between. Germline V gene lookup returns CDR1 WSHSY and CDR2 SAAADI. The CDR3 region has the DNA TGCGCCAGCAGCCGCAGGTCGGGCGGGGAGCTGTTTTTT. Encoded protein: CASSRRSGGELFF.

This clone showed up just once. The rearrangement uses TRBV6-5 and TRBJ2-2, with 7 bases identical to TRBD1. Germline CDR1 reads MNHEY; CDR2 reads SVGAGI. The junction had 4 bases not matched to a gene; V was cut back by 5 bases and J by 1 base. This CDR3 is 15 amino acids long. The CDR3 DNA reads as TGTGCCAGCAGTCCCAGACAGGGGAACACCGGGGAGCTGTTTTTT. It codes for CASSPRQGNTGELFF.

J is TRBJ1-2 and V is TRBV20-1; D remains ambiguous. The germline V and J ends were trimmed by 7 bases and 8 bases, with 14 bases remaining between them. This CDR3 spans 11 amino acids. Germline values: CDR1 DFQATT, CDR2 SNEGSKA (reference sequence). The CDR3 DNA sequence: TGCAGTGTGGCCCGGTTCCGAGGCTACACCTTC. As protein: CSVARFRGYTF.

The chain employs TRBV10-1 and TRBJ2-7, with D uncertain. This CDR3 has 11 residues. Looked up from germline, CDR1 is WNHNN and CDR2 is SYGVQD (reference sequence). The V gene lost 7 bases and the J gene lost 1 base, with 5 bases spanning the gap. In nucleotides, the CDR3 is TGCGCCAGCACTTTATCCTACGAGCAGTACTTC. This sequence encodes CASTLSYEQYF.

This chain links TRBV28 with TRBJ2-7, with a tentative D call TRBD1 (6 bases). The length of the CDR3 is 14 residues. The germline V gene encodes CDR1 MDHEN and CDR2 SYDVKM. The V end lost 5 bases, the J end lost 6 bases, and 17 bases lay between the germline ends. The DNA for the CDR3 is TGTGCCAGCAGTACTCGGACAGCCTTTCTCGAGCAGTACTTC. Its translation: CASSTRTAFLEQYF.

The genes are TRBV5-1 and TRBJ2-1; tentative D call: TRBD1 (5 bases). V lost 2 bases, J lost 0 bases, and 12 bases lay in between. The CDR3 contains 16 residues. The germline gives CDR1 SGHRS, CDR2 YFSETQ. CDR3: CASSFSSGYSYNEQFF. The CDR3 bases are TGCGCCAGCAGCTTTTCATCAGGGTACTCCTACAATGAGCAGTTCTTC. Drawing the rest from reference TRBV5-1 and TRBJ2-1, the complete variable domain is KAGVTQTPRYLIKTRGQQVTLSCSPISGHRSVSWYQQTPGQGLQFLFEYFSETQRNKGNFPGRFSGRQFSNSRSEMNVSTLELGDSALYLCASSFSSGYSYNEQFFGPGTRLTVL.

The genes are TRBV18 and TRBJ1-3; D is undetermined. This CDR3 has 13 amino acids. In germline, CDR1 is KGHSH, CDR2 LQKENI. V was trimmed by 3 bases and J by 4 bases, leaving 7 bases between them. The CDR3 protein is CASSPTEGNTIYF. The CDR3 DNA follows: TGTGCCAGCTCACCCACGGAGGGAAACACCATATATTTT.

This sequence joins TRBV5-1 and TRBJ2-1, with TRBD1 identical over 8 bases. The CDR3 consists of 13 residues. The V gene end was trimmed by 5 bases and the J gene end by 5 bases; junction bases not matched to a gene: 3. Looked up from germline, CDR1 is SGHRS and CDR2 is YFSETQ. This CDR3 is CASSWGQDNEQFF. The DNA of the CDR3 is TGCGCCAGCAGTTGGGGACAGGACAATGAGCAGTTCTTC.

The gene calls are TRBV11-2 and TRBJ1-6, with D possibly being TRBD1 (6 bases). Trimming shortened V by 5 bases and J by 5 bases, and 10 bases separated the two germline ends. Germline assignment: CDR1 SGHAT and CDR2 FQNNGV. CDR3 length: 14 amino acids. Here the CDR3 DNA reads TGTGCCAGCAGCCTATGGACAGATAATTCACCCCTCCACTTT. This codes for CASSLWTDNSPLHF.

This chain connects TRBV5-6 to TRBJ2-1, with 7 bases fitting TRBD2. The CDR3 contains 16 residues. CDR1 is SGHDT and CDR2 is YYEEEE in the germline V gene. With 3 bases clipped from V and 0 bases from J, the junction kept 6 bases outside the gene matches. The CDR3 here is CASSWDGRSSYNEQFF. DNA for the CDR3: TGTGCCAGCAGCTGGGACGGGAGGAGCTCCTACAATGAGCAGTTCTTC.

The chain joins TRBV3-1 (or the pseudogene TRBV3-2) to TRBJ2-7, with no clear D. The germline gives CDR1 LGHDT, CDR2 YNNKEL (reference sequence). Trimming removed 1 base at V and 0 bases at J, with 4 bases between. CDR3 length equals 13 residues. This CDR3 reads CASSQVDSYEQYF. CDR3 DNA sequence: TGTGCCAGCAGCCAAGTAGACTCCTACGAGCAGTACTTC.

About this clone: At one end the junction does not follow the germline gene, possibly because of a read error. The chain joins TRBV7-9 to TRBJ2-7, with 12 bases that match TRBD2. The CDR3 is 15 amino acids. Germline V gives CDR1 SEHNR, CDR2 FQNEAQ (reference sequence). The CDR3 bases are TGTGCCAGCAGCCCCGCTATACAGACTAGCGGGGGCCTATTCTTC. Amino acid sequence: CASSPAIQTSGGLFF.

The J gene is TRBJ1-1, the V gene TRBV3-1 (or the pseudogene TRBV3-2); D is ambiguous. V lost 1 base to trimming and J lost 0 bases, with 6 bases between them. The CDR3 sequence is 14 residues long. Looked up from germline, CDR1 is LGHDT and CDR2 is YNNKEL (reference sequence). The CDR3 protein is CASSQGGMNTEAFF. CDR3 nucleotides: TGTGCCAGCAGCCAAGGAGGGATGAACACTGAAGCTTTCTTT.

The chain couples TRBV19 to TRBJ1-1; D uncertain. V lost 8 bases, J lost 1 base, and 2 bases lay in between. CDR1 is LNHDA, CDR2 SQIVND, per germline (reference sequence). The CDR3 sequence is 10 residues long. The CDR3 DNA follows: TGTGCCAGTGGGAACACTGAAGCTTTCTTT. Amino acid sequence: CASGNTEAFF.

CDR3 bases: TGTGCCAGCAGCGCGACTAGCGGGTTGGGGGAGACCCAGTACTTC. Amino acid sequence: CASSATSGLGETQYF. The rearrangement uses TRBV9 and TRBJ2-5; 10 bases match TRBD2. Per the germline V gene, CDR1 is SGDLS and CDR2 is YYNGEE. V gave up 3 bases and J gave up 5 bases; unmatched junction bases: 7. The CDR3 totals 15 residues.

This clone was counted once. This chain joins TRBV27 and TRBJ2-7, with D tentatively TRBD1 or TRBD2 (5 bases each). The length of the CDR3 is 19 residues. Trimming removed 7 bases from V and 2 bases from J, with 30 bases in between. Per germline, CDR1 MNHEY and CDR2 SMNVEV (reference sequence). CDR3: CASMGPRSAEGKPTYEQYF. The CDR3 DNA reads as TGTGCCAGCATGGGGCCGAGGTCGGCAGAGGGCAAACCAACCTACGAGCAGTACTTC.

The chain joins TRBV3-1 (or the pseudogene TRBV3-2) to TRBJ1-5; D is perhaps TRBD1 (5 bases). CDR3 length: 18 residues. V shed 4 bases and J shed 3 bases, with 22 bases lying between them. CDR1 LGHDT and CDR2 YNNKEL come from the germline V gene (reference sequence). The CDR3 reads CASSRNNGGTRYNQPQHF. The CDR3 bases are TGTGCCAGCAGCCGAAATAATGGGGGTACCAGATACAATCAGCCCCAGCATTTT.

This clone was detected once. This chain uses TRBV13 with TRBJ2-4; no clear D. There are 11 residues in the CDR3. Trimming removed 0 bases from V and 6 bases from J, with 0 bases in between. CDR1 is PRHDT and CDR2 is FYEKMQ in the germline V gene (reference sequence). The CDR3 protein is CASSLGNIQYF. The CDR3 DNA is TGTGCCAGCAGCTTAGGAAACATTCAGTACTTC.

V usage is TRBV28 and J usage is TRBJ1-5; a possible D gene is TRBD1 (5 bases). This CDR3 spans 15 amino acids. Deletions cut 1 base from V and 3 bases from J, with 10 bases between. CDR1 MDHEN and CDR2 SYDVKM come from the germline V gene. CDR3 DNA sequence: TGTGCCAGCAGTTTATACCAGGGTTACAATCAGCCCCAGCATTTT. Translated: CASSLYQGYNQPQHF.

J is TRBJ2-7 and V is TRBV28, with D unclear. This CDR3 region has 12 residues. Germline-derived CDR1 and CDR2 are MDHEN and SYDVKM. Trimming stripped 5 bases from V and 1 base from J, with 6 bases between. This chain's CDR3 is CASSRGSYEQYF. In DNA form, the CDR3 reads TGTGCCAGCAGTCGCGGTTCCTACGAGCAGTACTTC.

This clone was seen just once. CDR3: CASSGTVQAGGPTQETQYF. CDR3 in DNA: TGTGCCAGCAGTGGGACGGTACAAGCGGGAGGACCAACTCAAGAGACCCAGTACTTC. The rearrangement joins TRBV28 to TRBJ2-5; 9 bases fit TRBD2. Germline trimming cut 5 bases from V and 2 bases from J; bases unmatched to any gene: 18. Germline values: CDR1 MDHEN, CDR2 SYDVKM. The CDR3 runs 19 residues.

The rearrangement joins TRBV28 to TRBJ1-2; 7 positions match TRBD1. The CDR3 loop spans 14 amino acids. Germline V gene data show CDR1 as MDHEN and CDR2 as SYDVKM. The V gene end was trimmed by 9 bases and the J gene end by 4 bases; junction bases not matched to a gene: 11. CDR3 protein: CASTRRGPSYGYTF. The CDR3 region has the DNA TGTGCCAGTACGAGGAGGGGGCCTAGCTATGGCTACACCTTC.

A few counts support this clone. The chain is built from TRBV5-1 and TRBJ2-7; 8 bases line up with TRBD1. Germline V CDR1 and CDR2: SGHRS, YFSETQ. This CDR3 region has 12 residues. V shed 3 bases, J shed 7 bases, and the junction held 3 bases outside the gene matches. CDR3 sequence reads: CASSWTGREQYF. The CDR3 bases are TGCGCCAGCAGCTGGACAGGGCGGGAGCAGTACTTC.

The chain recombines TRBV5-1 with TRBJ2-1; TRBD2 might be the D (6 bases). Trimming pared 5 bases from V and 1 base from J, leaving 10 bases between. Germline loops: CDR1 SGHRS, CDR2 YFSETQ. The CDR3 loop spans 14 amino acids. The DNA of the CDR3 is TGCGCCAGCAGTTGGGACTTGTCCTACAATGAGCAGTTCTTC. This encodes CASSWDLSYNEQFF.

The CDR3 nucleotides are TGTGCCAGCAGTTTGCTAGGGAGAAACGAGCAGTACTTC. This sequence encodes CASSLLGRNEQYF. V usage is TRBV28 and J usage is TRBJ2-7; a possible D gene is TRBD2 (5 bases). V was trimmed by 3 bases and J by 5 bases, leaving 11 bases between them. The CDR3 runs 13 residues. The germline V gene has CDR1 MDHEN and CDR2 SYDVKM.

The chain is built from TRBV28 and TRBJ1-4; 8 bases are a match to TRBD1. From germline, CDR1 is MDHEN and CDR2 SYDVKM. This CDR3 is built from 14 residues. Trimming cost V 6 bases and J 7 bases; bases outside gene matches: 7. This chain's CDR3 is CASREDRVVEKLFF. CDR3 in DNA: TGTGCCAGCAGGGAGGACAGGGTTGTTGAAAAACTGTTTTTT. The full variable domain, completed using reference TRBV28 and TRBJ1-4, is DVKVTQSSRYLVKRTGEKVFLECVQDMDHENMFWYRQDPGLGLRLIYFSYDVKMKEKGDIPEGYSVSREKKERFSLILESASTNQTSMYLCASREDRVVEKLFFGSGTQLSVL.

The V call is TRBV5-1, the J call TRBJ1-4; D not resolved. Germline V gene data show CDR1 as SGHRS and CDR2 as YFSETQ. CDR3 length equals 13 residues. Trimming left V 0 bases short and J 11 bases short, with 11 bases between. The CDR3 sequence is CASSLARFGKLFF. CDR3 sequence (DNA): TGCGCCAGCAGCTTGGCTAGGTTTGGGAAACTGTTTTTT.

The gene calls are TRBV5-1 and TRBJ2-5; 15 bases line up with TRBD2. There are 17 residues in the CDR3. Losses at the gene ends were 4 bases for V and 4 bases for J; bases not matched to a gene: 8. Germline-derived CDR1 and CDR2 are SGHRS and YFSETQ. The CDR3 coding sequence is TGCGCCAGCAGCCGAGGGACTAGCGGGAGGAAGAGAGAGACCCAGTACTTC. Translating it yields CASSRGTSGRKRETQYF.

A remark on this clone: Compared with germline, one end of the junction differs, possibly owing to a read error. The chain links TRBV7-7 to TRBJ1-4, with D possibly TRBD1 on 6 matching bases. CDR1 and CDR2 (germline): SSHAT, FNYEAQ (reference sequence). CDR3 length: 16 residues. The CDR3 region has the DNA TGTGCTAGCAGCACCCGGCGGGGGCCAGCTTATGAAAAACTGTTTTTT. The encoded protein is CASSTRRGPAYEKLFF. The variable domain in full, completed from reference TRBV7-7 and TRBJ1-4, reads GAGVSQSPRYKVTKRGQDVTLRCDPISSHATLYWYQQALGQGPEFLTYFNYEAQPDKSGLPSDRFSAERPEGSISTLTIQRTEQRDSAMYRCASSTRRGPAYEKLFFGSGTQLSVL.

The chain links TRBV9 to TRBJ2-1, with 7 bases identical to TRBD2. Germline CDR1 SGDLS, CDR2 YYNGEE. The CDR3 loop spans 16 amino acids. The V gene end was trimmed by 4 bases and the J gene end by 6 bases; junction bases not matched to a gene: 13. The CDR3 sequence is CASSRLSGARVNEQFF. CDR3 in DNA: TGTGCCAGCAGCAGACTCAGCGGGGCGCGAGTCAATGAGCAGTTCTTC.

This clone was counted a single time. V usage is TRBV27 and J usage is TRBJ2-2; 11 nucleotides align to TRBD2. V was clipped by 8 bases and J by 0 bases; unmatched bases: 5. CDR1 is MNHEY and CDR2 is SMNVEV in the germline V gene (reference sequence). The CDR3 is 16 amino acids. CDR3 DNA: TGTGCCAGCTCGCCTAGCGGGAGGTCGAACACCGGGGAGCTGTTTTTT. The encoded protein is CASSPSGRSNTGELFF.